This T cell receptor (beta chain) appears in the sequencing data of a study of blood T cell repertoires in COVID-19 (dated by TCRdb to 2018 to 2021). Broadly, across the study: Samples from collaborators originated in the United States, Italy and Spain and spanned both the acute and convalescent phases of COVID-19. Subjects who had been exposed to COVID-19, were actively infected with it, or had recovered from it provided the deeply sampled blood TCRbeta repertoires that made up the dataset. The samples were drawn from the first 160 participants of the ongoing ImmuneRACE study and from under 1,500 subjects provided by 6 global collaborators. A freely available public database, intended as a resource for researchers studying the immune response to SARS-CoV-2, is where the repertoires were released. Where HLA class I and class II types were available, the types were taken from metadata supplied by the sample provider, not from assay-based typing. A de-identified subject ID, COVID-19 status, age in years and sex were almost always included in the sample metadata. The prospective study material was composed of cDNA or gDNA derived from T cells, B-cell-depleted T cells, or PBMCs. Study-wide findings and limitations: Clinical and demographic metadata were provided uncurated, with the amount varying by source and participant.

CDR1 SGHNT and CDR2 YYREEE were looked up in the germline V gene (reference sequence). The junction carries 11 bases between V and J, which are trimmed by 1 base and 1 base respectively. The CDR3, cysteine through phenylalanine, is 15 amino acids long. Only CDR3 DNA is held: 45 bases, read in frame from base 1. With respect to this clone: The antigen this receptor binds is unknown. No base quality information exists; no much larger clone differs at one position.

The collaborating institutions used their own protocols to collect whole blood in K2EDTA tubes. For TCRbeta analysis, collaborators shipped samples in one of three forms: frozen whole blood, isolated PBMCs, or DNA extracted from either of those sample types. TCRbeta CDR3 regions were amplified from genomic DNA using the immunoSEQ Assay, a bias-controlled multiplex PCR. The authors' analysis ran thus. Nucleated cell counts per sample were estimated from amplification of reference gene primers within the assay. To quantify the absolute abundance of each unique TCRbeta CDR3 rearrangement, sequence reads were collapsed and filtered. For each sample, productive Simpson clonality was calculated as the square root of Simpson's diversity index over productive rearrangements. TCRdb holds this immuneACCESS table with in-frame rearrangements only. Some clones are missing; in checked studies, unresolved V genes explain under half, and the rest has no known cause. The V and J calls and clone size are taken from that table; D and trimming were inferred from the DNA. In this sample the table shows 200,000 to 250,000 clones, 82% of which occur a single time. Clones ranked in the top ten supply about 3.9% of the sample.

The TCR was taken from a woman older than 75 with acute or convalescent COVID-19. Here the chain combines TRBV5-4 and TRBJ1-2, and the D gene may be TRBD1, 5 bases matching. The specimen was peripheral blood. CDR3 sequence: CASSLSQGFNYGYTF. The DNA is TGTGCCAGCAGCTTGTCTCAGGGATTTAACTATGGCTACACCTTC.